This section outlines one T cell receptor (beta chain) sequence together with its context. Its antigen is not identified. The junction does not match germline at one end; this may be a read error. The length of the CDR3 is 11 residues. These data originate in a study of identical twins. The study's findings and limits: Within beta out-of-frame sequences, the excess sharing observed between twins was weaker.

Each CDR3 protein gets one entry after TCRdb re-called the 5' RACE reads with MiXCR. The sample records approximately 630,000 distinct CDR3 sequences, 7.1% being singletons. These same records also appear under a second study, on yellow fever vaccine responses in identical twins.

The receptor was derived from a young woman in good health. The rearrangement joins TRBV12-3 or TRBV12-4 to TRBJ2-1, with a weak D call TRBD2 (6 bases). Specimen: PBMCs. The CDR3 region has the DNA TGTGCCAGCAGTTTCCCGGGAGCGCCCGCCTTC. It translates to CASSFPGAPAF.